Below are 5 T cell receptor beta chains sequenced from a single sample in a study. TCRdb itself ran the 5' RACE reads through MiXCR, one entry per CDR3 protein. The data contain 45,000 to 70,000 distinct CDR3 sequences, roughly 28% of them singletons. Sequencing was done on a sample of tumor-infiltrating memory CD4+ T cells sorted from the breast tumor. The subset is: memory CD4+ T cells, CD4+CD45RO+CD25-. These receptors were taken from a female donor with breast cancer.

This clonotype was picked up a small number of times. The chain is built from TRBV10-3 and TRBJ2-3; D perhaps matches TRBD2 (6 bases). Germline-derived CDR1 and CDR2 are ENHRY and SYGVKD. This CDR3 comprises 15 residues. V lost 10 bases and J lost 2, with 19 bases in between. The CDR3 loop reads CANQWEEADTDTQYF. For the CDR3, the DNA is TGTGCCAACCAGTGGGAGGAAGCCGACACAGATACGCAGTATTTT.

This chain's CDR3 is CASWDRGKNIQYF. As DNA, the CDR3 is TGTGCCAGCTGGGACAGGGGCAAAAACATTCAGTACTTC. The chain employs TRBV5-6 and TRBJ2-4, with TRBD1 matching 10 bases. This CDR3 has 13 amino acids. With V trimmed by 7 bases and J by 3 bases, 1 base remained unmatched. CDR1 is SGHDT and CDR2 is YYEEEE in the germline V gene. The complete variable domain, with remaining parts taken from reference TRBV5-6 and TRBJ2-4, reads DAGVTQSPTHLIKTRGQQVTLRCSPKSGHDTVSWYQQALGQGPQFIFQYYEEEERQRGNFPDRFSGHQFPNYSSELNVNALLLGDSALYLCASWDRGKNIQYFGAGTRLSVL.

The sample holds a few counts of this clonotype. This chain uses TRBV12-3 or TRBV12-4 with TRBJ2-3, with D hard to call. Trimming took off 6 bases at V and 5 bases at J, with 12 bases between the two ends. The CDR3 consists of 13 residues. This CDR3 is CASSLYFGDTQYF. CDR3 nucleotide sequence: TGTGCCAGCAGCCTTTACTTCGGAGATACGCAGTATTTT.

In DNA, the CDR3 is TGCGCCAGCAGCCCCGGTCGGGCAGGTCCCGATGAAAAACTGTTTTTT. As protein: CASSPGRAGPDEKLFF. This chain joins TRBV5-1 and TRBJ1-4; D remains ambiguous. CDR1 SGHRS and CDR2 YFSETQ come from the germline V gene. The CDR3 runs to 16 residues. With 4 bases removed from V and 6 bases from J, the gap between germline ends came to 19 bases.

This clonotype has only a few counts. This sequence joins TRBV5-1 and TRBJ2-1, with D maybe TRBD1 (6 bases). V was pared by 0 bases and J by 7 bases, with 17 bases between. Germline lookup yields CDR1 SGHRS and CDR2 YFSETQ. The CDR3 totals 16 residues. CDR3 protein: CASSLGRTATGNEQFF. The CDR3 nucleotides are TGCGCCAGCAGCTTGGGCCGGACAGCCACGGGTAATGAGCAGTTCTTC.